The rows below give T cell receptor beta chains drawn from one sample of a study of cytotoxic CD8 clonotypes in ibrutinib-treated CLL. Here immunoSEQ multiplex PCR was the method, and the copy in TCRdb shows in-frame clones only, minus some. Of approximately 23,000 clones listed, around 80% are singletons. Sequenced material: PBMCs, taken before ibrutinib treatment. The receptors stem from a human donor with chronic lymphocytic leukemia. CDR3s include the opening cysteine and the closing phenylalanine or tryptophan. A D gene is named only where the DNA matches it firmly. Size is omitted from some rows. Given values are once, few, many or a class for expanded clones.

J,D,size,V,CDR3,DNA
TRBJ1-1,.,.,TRBV18,CASSLTGTGNTEAFF,TGTGCCAGCTCACTTACCGGGACCGGGAACACTGAAGCTTTCTTT
TRBJ2-7,TRBD1,.,TRBV19,CASSGGTGGTYEQYF,TGTGCCAGTAGTGGAGGGACAGGGGGAACCTACGAGCAGTACTTC
TRBJ2-1,TRBD2,.,TRBV6-5,CATFERERRNEQFF,TGTGCCACCTTTGAGCGGGAGCGGAGGAATGAGCAGTTCTTC
TRBJ2-1,TRBD2,.,TRBV29-1,CSVKKGSASGGAFPEQFF,TGCAGCGTTAAAAAGGGGTCGGCTAGCGGGGGGGCGTTTCCTGAGCAGTTCTTC
TRBJ2-1,TRBD1,.,TRBV9,CASSVSDRVGDEQFF,TGTGCCAGCAGCGTCTCGGACAGGGTTGGAGATGAGCAGTTCTTC
TRBJ2-2,.,.,TRBV9,CASSVGAGSPSWDTGELFF,TGTGCCAGCAGCGTAGGGGCAGGGAGCCCCTCGTGGGACACCGGGGAGCTGTTTTTT
TRBJ2-7,.,few,TRBV7-9,CASRPQGPPGNEQYF,TGTGCCAGCAGACCACAGGGACCCCCTGGAAACGAGCAGTACTTC
TRBJ1-6,.,.,TRBV9,CASSVRDLGSPLHF,TGTGCCAGCAGCGTACGGGATCTGGGTTCACCCCTCCACTTT
TRBJ2-7,TRBD1,.,TRBV30,CAWEKTGGSYEQYF,TGTGCCTGGGAAAAGACAGGGGGTAGCTACGAGCAGTACTTC
TRBJ2-7,.,.,TRBV6-6,CASSYLGGYEQYF,TGTGCCAGCAGTTACTTGGGCGGGTACGAGCAGTACTTC
TRBJ2-7,TRBD2,once,TRBV29-1,CSGRTSGSSTGEQYF,TGCAGCGGAAGAACTAGCGGGAGCTCAACGGGCGAGCAGTACTTC
TRBJ2-1,.,few,TRBV5-1,CASSISGENGQFF,TGCGCCAGCAGCATATCAGGGGAGAATGGGCAGTTCTTC
TRBJ2-1,.,.,TRBV7-6,CASSLLSGGEQFF,TGTGCCAGCAGCTTACTATCCGGAGGTGAGCAGTTCTTC
TRBJ1-5,.,.,TRBV18,CASSGAKQPQHF,TGTGCCAGCTCAGGGGCCAAACAGCCCCAGCATTTT
TRBJ2-1,.,.,TRBV29-1,CSVRDSYNEQFF,TGCAGCGTCAGGGACTCCTACAATGAGCAGTTCTTC
TRBJ2-1,.,.,TRBV5-1,CASSLTDNEQFF,TGCGCCAGCAGCTTAACCGACAATGAGCAGTTCTTC